This T cell receptor beta chain was sequenced in a study of T cell responses to AZD1222 COVID-19 vaccine. In the study overall: Doses given second, at about 4 or about 12 weeks, were pooled.

Trimming left V 0 bases short and J 0 bases short, with 13 bases between. CDR1 and CDR2 from the germline V gene are SGHTS and YDEGEE. CDR3 length: 17 residues. Clones were sequenced by immunoSEQ multiplex PCR, and TCRdb holds only the in-frame ones, with some missing. The top ten clones hold roughly 6.3% of a sample with some 130,000 clones, around 86% of them seen once. Source: peripheral blood, taken on day 0 of AZD1222 vaccination. This TCR was sampled from an adult in good health. The chain has TRBV5-8 and TRBJ2-1; no firm D call. In nucleotides, the CDR3 is TGTGCCAGCAGCTTGGGTCGTTCCTCGAGCTCCTACAATGAGCAGTTCTTC. Translating gives CASSLGRSSSSYNEQFF. The variable domain in full, with the rest retrieved from reference TRBV5-8 and TRBJ2-1, is EAGVTQSPTHLIKTRGQQATLRCSPISGHTSVYWYQQALGLGLQFLLWYDEGEERNRGNFPPRFSGRQFPNYSSELNVNALELEDSALYLCASSLGRSSSSYNEQFFGPGTRLTVL.